The 32 T cell receptor beta chains below were found in one sample sequenced in a study of T-cell reconstitution after alpha-beta-depleted transplantation in children. Unique molecular identifiers were built into the TCRbeta library. TCRdb re-analysed the PCR reads in MiXCR, keeping a single row per CDR3 protein. The sample contains just under 550,000 distinct CDR3 sequences, around 18% of which appear only once. This material consisted of PBMCs from the stem cell graft donor, taken from the stem cell graft. The receptors stem from a human donor who donated a stem cell graft to a child with acute lymphoblastic leukemia.

The chain recombines TRBV7-9 with TRBJ2-3, with 7 positions matching TRBD1. CDR1 and CDR2 (germline): SEHNR, FQNEAQ (reference sequence). The ends lost 7 bases at V and 2 bases at J; junction bases unmatched: 9. This CDR3 has 15 residues. The CDR3 loop reads CASTLQGLFTDTQYF. DNA of the CDR3: TGTGCCAGCACCCTACAGGGGCTCTTCACAGATACGCAGTATTTT.

There are a few counts of this clonotype. V usage is TRBV10-3 and J usage is TRBJ2-2; TRBD2 aligns across 15 bases. V dropped 8 bases and J dropped 5; count of bases not matched to a gene: 6. The CDR3 has 16 residues. CDR1 ENHRY and CDR2 SYGVKD come from the germline V gene. CDR3 DNA: TGTGCCATCCGGACTAGCGGGAGGGCCGGAACCGGGGAGCTGTTTTTT. Protein: CAIRTSGRAGTGELFF.

The chain uses TRBV30 and TRBJ1-5; 8 bases agree with TRBD1. Trimming removed 4 bases from V and 4 bases from J; junction bases left unmatched: 6. Germline CDR1 is GTSNPN and CDR2 is SVGIG (reference sequence). The CDR3 runs to 14 residues. CDR3 in DNA: TGTGCCTGGAAGGGGACAGGTTTGAATCAGCCCCAGCATTTT. Residues: CAWKGTGLNQPQHF.

This chain uses TRBV20-1 with TRBJ1-5; D perhaps matches TRBD1 (6 bases). The CDR3 loop spans 15 amino acids. Per germline, CDR1 DFQATT and CDR2 SNEGSKA (reference sequence). Trimming took 4 bases from V and 1 from J, leaving 14 bases between them. CDR3 residues: CSANRGGRSNQPQHF. DNA for the CDR3: TGCAGTGCTAACAGAGGGGGACGGAGCAATCAGCCCCAGCATTTT.

This clonotype was seen only a few times. The V call is TRBV4-1, the J call TRBJ2-1; 11 nucleotides line up with TRBD2. Germline V CDR1 and CDR2: MGHRA, YSYEKL. The CDR3 has 15 residues. J gave up 4 bases and V 6 bases, and 5 bases lay outside the gene matches. For the CDR3, the DNA is TGCGCCAGCAGTTCCATAGCGGGAGGGTACAATGAGCAGTTCTTC. This codes for CASSSIAGGYNEQFF.

This chain uses TRBV29-1 with TRBJ2-1, with 8 nucleotides matching TRBD2. Germline V CDR1 and CDR2: SQVTM, ANQGSEA. V lost 3 bases and J lost 6; bases outside the gene matches: 7. The CDR3 contains 14 residues. The CDR3 spells CSVESSGIGNEQFF. CDR3 DNA: TGCAGCGTTGAGAGTAGCGGGATCGGCAATGAGCAGTTCTTC.

This clonotype was seen a handful of times. The chain recombines TRBV29-1 with TRBJ1-2; D gene unclear. Germline CDR1 reads SQVTM; CDR2 reads ANQGSEA. V lost 0 bases and J lost 0, with 8 bases in between. The CDR3 sequence is 14 residues long. In DNA, the CDR3 is TGCAGCGTTGAAGATTTTGACACTAACTATGGCTACACCTTC. Translated, it gives CSVEDFDTNYGYTF.

This clonotype has a handful of counts. This rearrangement joins TRBV7-3 to TRBJ2-3; D is ambiguous. The CDR3 runs 16 residues. Germline V gene data show CDR1 as SGHTA and CDR2 as FQGTGA. V lost 0 bases and J 0 bases, leaving 10 bases between the germline ends. CDR3 DNA: TGTGCCAGCAGCTTAACGTTGACCGGGAGCACAGATACGCAGTATTTT. Translated, it gives CASSLTLTGSTDTQYF.

The rearrangement uses TRBV5-6 and TRBJ2-5; no reliable D call. V dropped 1 base and J dropped 0 bases, with 13 bases sitting between them. Germline V gene lookup returns CDR1 SGHDT and CDR2 YYEEEE. The CDR3 has 16 residues. The CDR3 region is CASSLRRGSYQETQYF. CDR3 DNA: TGTGCCAGCAGCTTGCGGCGCGGTTCGTACCAAGAGACCCAGTACTTC.

This clonotype was counted only a few times. The V and J genes are TRBV13 and TRBJ1-1; the D gene is possibly TRBD1 (6 bases). Germline CDR1 and CDR2: PRHDT and FYEKMQ (reference sequence). This CDR3 comprises 13 residues. V lost 3 bases and J lost 4, with 9 bases in between. As DNA, the CDR3 is TGTGCCAGCAGCTTCGGGGGCGTCACTGAAGCTTTCTTT. Translating gives CASSFGGVTEAFF.

At least ten counts were recorded for this clonotype. The CDR3 sequence: CASSLGSALTGTEAFF. The CDR3 region has the DNA TGCGCCAGCAGCTTGGGTTCGGCTTTGACAGGCACTGAAGCTTTCTTT. This chain connects TRBV5-1 to TRBJ1-1; possibly TRBD1 for D (6 bases). The germline gives CDR1 SGHRS, CDR2 YFSETQ. Trimming pared 0 bases from V and 4 bases from J, leaving 16 bases between. The CDR3 is 16 amino acids.

The table lists this clonotype with a few counts. The chain joins TRBV7-8 to TRBJ1-3, with D unclear. This CDR3 has 15 residues. Trimming took 1 base from V and 0 from J, leaving 7 bases between them. Germline V gene lookup returns CDR1 SGHVS and CDR2 FQNEAQ. The CDR3 is CASSLVYFSGNTIYF. Here the CDR3 DNA reads TGTGCCAGCAGCTTAGTATATTTCTCTGGAAACACCATATATTTT.

This clonotype has only a few counts. This rearrangement joins TRBV12-3 or TRBV12-4 to TRBJ2-1; tentatively, D is TRBD1 or TRBD2 (5 bases each). This CDR3 is built from 14 residues. Trimming took off 6 bases at V and 7 bases at J, with 16 bases between the two ends. The CDR3 here is CASSPGPWGNEQFF. CDR3 sequence (DNA): TGTGCCAGCAGCCCCGGACCCTGGGGGAATGAGCAGTTCTTC.

The chain carries TRBV25-1 and TRBJ1-2; D call uncertain. Per the germline V gene, CDR1 is MGHDK and CDR2 is SYGVNS. Deletions cut 4 bases from V and 1 base from J, with 10 bases between. This CDR3 comprises 14 residues. In DNA form, the CDR3 reads TGTGCCAGCAGTGCCCCCGGGAGTAACTATGGCTACACCTTC. Its translation: CASSAPGSNYGYTF.

V gene TRBV27 combines with J gene TRBJ1-6; D may be TRBD1 (5 bases). CDR3 length: 14 residues. CDR1 is MNHEY and CDR2 is SMNVEV in the germline V gene (reference sequence). The V end was cut by 4 bases, the J end by 7 bases, with 11 bases between. The CDR3 DNA sequence: TGTGCCAGCAGTTACGGGCCAGGGAATTCACCCCTCCACTTT. Residues: CASSYGPGNSPLHF.

The chain uses TRBV4-1 and TRBJ1-5; D not certain. Germline lookup yields CDR1 MGHRA and CDR2 YSYEKL. This CDR3 spans 15 amino acids. With 0 bases removed from V and 3 bases from J, the gap between germline ends came to 9 bases. The CDR3 bases are TGCGCCAGCAGCCAAGATTCCGGGCCCAATCAGCCCCAGCATTTT. Translated, it gives CASSQDSGPNQPQHF.

There are a few counts of this clonotype. The chain is built from TRBV6-1 and TRBJ1-2; D is unclear. The V end was cut by 6 bases, the J end by 6 bases, with 29 bases between. The CDR3 extends over 18 amino acids. Germline assignment: CDR1 MNHNS and CDR2 SASEGT. Here the CDR3 reads CASRGPPASEQQQHGYTF. CDR3 in DNA: TGTGCCAGCAGAGGACCCCCGGCATCGGAACAACAGCAACATGGCTACACCTTC.

The gene calls are TRBV29-1 and TRBJ2-2, with a possible D match to TRBD1 (5 bases). The CDR3 has 14 amino acids. The germline V gene encodes CDR1 SQVTM and CDR2 ANQGSEA. V was pared by 6 bases and J by 6 bases, with 17 bases between. The CDR3 DNA reads TGCAGCGTATATGGTATCAAAGGGGCCGGGGAGCTGTTTTTT. This encodes CSVYGIKGAGELFF.

This chain uses TRBV24-1 with TRBJ1-1; D perhaps matches TRBD1 (5 bases). Trimming removed 7 bases at V and 4 bases at J, with 15 bases between. Germline V CDR1 and CDR2: KGHDR, SFDVKD. The CDR3 totals 14 residues. CDR3 residues: CATSPAYGGTEAFF. CDR3 sequence (DNA): TGTGCCACCAGCCCCGCTTACGGGGGCACTGAAGCTTTCTTT.

This clonotype was counted between two and nine times. This sequence joins TRBV5-1 and TRBJ2-7; the D call may be TRBD1 or TRBD2 (6 bases each). Germline CDR1 reads SGHRS; CDR2 reads YFSETQ. The CDR3 contains 14 residues. V lost 7 bases, J lost 5 bases, and 19 bases lay in between. The CDR3 is CASGLGGSSNEQYF. In DNA, the CDR3 is TGCGCCAGCGGGCTAGGGGGGAGTTCCAACGAGCAGTACTTC.

The CDR3 DNA reads TGTGCCACCAGTGACCAGACAGGGAGCTCCTACGAGCAGTACTTC. Protein: CATSDQTGSSYEQYF. The chain carries TRBV24-1 and TRBJ2-7, with 7 bases identical to TRBD1. Germline V gives CDR1 KGHDR, CDR2 SFDVKD. This CDR3 is built from 15 residues. With 4 bases clipped from V and 0 bases from J, the junction kept 5 bases outside the gene matches.

This clonotype was detected only a few times. The chain has TRBV20-1 and TRBJ2-1, with D possibly being TRBD2 (5 bases). Germline CDR1 DFQATT, CDR2 SNEGSKA (reference sequence). V was clipped by 6 bases and J by 2 bases, with 17 bases between them. The CDR3 runs to 15 residues. CDR3 DNA: TGCAGTGCGACCGGGCTTAGCGCTACCTACAATGAGCAGTTCTTC. Protein: CSATGLSATYNEQFF.

The J gene is TRBJ2-7, the V gene TRBV5-1, with 9 bases matching TRBD2. This CDR3 is 15 amino acids long. V trimming: 5 bases; J trimming: 3 bases; junction bases outside the gene matches: 9. CDR1 is SGHRS and CDR2 is YFSETQ in the germline V gene. CDR3 in amino acids: CASRASGINLYEQYF. The CDR3 nucleotides are TGCGCCAGCAGGGCTAGCGGGATTAACCTCTACGAGCAGTACTTC.

The chain links TRBV5-1 to TRBJ2-5; maybe TRBD2 (6 bases). The CDR3 sequence is 14 residues long. The germline V gene has CDR1 SGHRS and CDR2 YFSETQ. The V and J ends lost 1 base and 4 bases respectively, with 11 bases between them. CDR3 protein: CASSLSGGRETQYF. CDR3 nucleotides: TGCGCCAGCAGCTTGAGTGGGGGGAGAGAGACCCAGTACTTC.

Worth noting for this clonotype: At one end, the junction sequence differs from germline, possibly due to a read error. The rearrangement uses TRBV11-2 and TRBJ2-3; D is possibly TRBD1 or TRBD2 (6 bases each). Germline assignment: CDR1 SGHAT and CDR2 FQNNGV. This CDR3 region has 15 residues. As DNA, the CDR3 is TGTGCCAGCAGCTTAGCCGGGCGGGACACAGCTACGCAGTATTTT. Amino acids: CASSLAGRDTATQYF.

This sequence joins TRBV5-1 and TRBJ2-5, with 7 bases aligning to TRBD2. The germline V gene has CDR1 SGHRS and CDR2 YFSETQ. This CDR3 contains 15 residues. V was clipped by 0 bases and J by 3 bases; unmatched bases: 5. The CDR3 here is CASSLAAGEEETQYF. The DNA of the CDR3 is TGCGCCAGCAGCTTGGCGGCGGGAGAGGAAGAGACCCAGTACTTC.

The J gene is TRBJ1-6, the V gene TRBV5-6; 8 nucleotides align to TRBD1. This CDR3 spans 15 amino acids. Trimming removed 4 bases from V and 3 bases from J; junction bases left unmatched: 3. Germline lookup yields CDR1 SGHDT and CDR2 YYEEEE. CDR3 in amino acids: CASSEGTGYNSPLHF. The DNA for the CDR3 is TGTGCCAGCAGCGAAGGGACAGGCTATAATTCACCCCTCCACTTT.

This clonotype has more than one count but fewer than ten. V usage is TRBV7-2 and J usage is TRBJ1-5, with a possible D match to TRBD1 (5 bases). V dropped 2 bases and J dropped 2 bases, with 16 bases sitting between them. The length of the CDR3 is 17 residues. CDR1 is SGHTA, CDR2 FQGNSA, per germline. The CDR3 DNA reads TGTGCCAGCAGCTTACTCGGAAAGGGGACGGGCAATCAGCCCCAGCATTTT. This sequence encodes CASSLLGKGTGNQPQHF.

V and J are TRBV7-9 and TRBJ2-1; D possibly matches TRBD1 or TRBD2 (6 bases each). From germline, CDR1 is SEHNR and CDR2 FQNEAQ (reference sequence). V lost 0 bases and J 10 bases, leaving 19 bases between the germline ends. The CDR3 covers 16 residues. CDR3 region: CASSLATGGAGLEQFF. The DNA of the CDR3 is TGTGCCAGCAGCTTAGCGACCGGGGGCGCTGGGTTGGAGCAGTTCTTC.

The chain uses TRBV20-1 and TRBJ2-5; D assignment may be TRBD1 or TRBD2 (5 bases each). CDR1 is DFQATT and CDR2 is SNEGSKA in the germline V gene (reference sequence). Trimming took off 1 base at V and 4 bases at J, with 13 bases between the two ends. The CDR3 length is 14 residues. The CDR3 nucleotides are TGCAGTGCTAGAGCAGACGAGAGGGGAGAGACCCAGTACTTC. Translating it yields CSARADERGETQYF.

The chain carries TRBV7-8 and TRBJ2-1, with D possibly TRBD2 on 5 matching bases. Looked up from germline, CDR1 is SGHVS and CDR2 is FQNEAQ. The CDR3 is made up of 18 amino acids. V was shortened by 2 bases and J by 0 bases, with 17 bases between the two germline ends. The CDR3 spells CASSLRLASRDSYNEQFF. CDR3 DNA: TGTGCCAGCAGCTTAAGGTTGGCATCACGGGACTCCTACAATGAGCAGTTCTTC.

This clonotype was observed many times. The rearrangement uses TRBV6-5 and TRBJ2-7; 7 bases line up with TRBD2. The V gene end was trimmed by 3 bases and the J gene end by 4 bases; junction bases not matched to a gene: 6. CDR1 MNHEY and CDR2 SVGAGI come from the germline V gene. The CDR3 spans 14 residues. The CDR3 loop is CASSYGLAGYEQYF. Here the CDR3 DNA reads TGTGCCAGCAGTTATGGGTTAGCGGGTTACGAGCAGTACTTC.